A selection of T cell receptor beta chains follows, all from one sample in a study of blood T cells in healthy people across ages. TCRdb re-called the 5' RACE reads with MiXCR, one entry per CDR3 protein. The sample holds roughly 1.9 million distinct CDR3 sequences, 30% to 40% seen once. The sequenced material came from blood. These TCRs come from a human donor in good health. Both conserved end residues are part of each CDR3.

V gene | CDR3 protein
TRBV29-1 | CSVEGGHYNEQFF
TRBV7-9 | CASSPTGGSEQFF
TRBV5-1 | CASSLVLASSYNEQFF
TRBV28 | CASKGANNEKLFF
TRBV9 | CASSGGGLGKNIQYF
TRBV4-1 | CASSQEGLRETQYF
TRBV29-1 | CSVLPQQETQYF
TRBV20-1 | CSARSGDSNQPQHF
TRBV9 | CASSFIPGQGNTIYF
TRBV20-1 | CSASPLAGVTDTQYF
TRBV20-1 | CSARGSGQETQYF
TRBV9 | CVSSPRGDFNSPLHF
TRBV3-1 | CASSQAGQGVGGYTF
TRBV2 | CASSATGEGQQYF
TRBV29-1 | CSVGRIMVRGYGYTF
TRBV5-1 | CASSLGTTTDTQYF
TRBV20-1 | CSAIFLRERNTEAFF
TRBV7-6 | CAGSPRRQGDEAFF
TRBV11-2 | CASSLDLPSGTQYF
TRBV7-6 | CASSRAGSSYNEQYF
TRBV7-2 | CASSSGRAGNPYEQYF
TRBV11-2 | CASSLSPAGSTDTQYF
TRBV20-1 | CSADEGGADTQYF
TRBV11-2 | CASSLGGGKRENIQYF
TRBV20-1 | CNAHVSGGLGNQPQHF
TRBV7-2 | CASSFTGVVKYGYTF
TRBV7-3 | CASSSDYLYGYTF
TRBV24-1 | CATSDPKRAEAFF
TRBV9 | CASSLRDGLNYGYTF
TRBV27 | CASSPSTGGEAFF
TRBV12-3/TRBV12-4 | CASRRQGGRNYEQYF
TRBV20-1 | CSARATGQGLKNEQFF
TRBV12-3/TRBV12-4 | CASSFIAGTGDNQPQHF
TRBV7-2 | CASSLSSGRYEQYF
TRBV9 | CASSVTTANYGYTF
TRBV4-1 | CASSKTGDDTEAFF
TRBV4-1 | CASSQERGPDTQYF
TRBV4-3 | CASSQDRGVSAIQYF
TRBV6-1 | CASHLALGTDTQYF
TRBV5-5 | CASGAPQLANYGYTF
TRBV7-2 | CASSSDSAEFYEQYF
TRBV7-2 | CASSLRDTYRSGANVLTF
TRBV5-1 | CASSLGQPTNYGYTF
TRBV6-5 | CASTRMGTRGGYTF
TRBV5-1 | CASRHGGAGTDTQYF
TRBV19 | CASSTTGIGSGLYSNQPQHF
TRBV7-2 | CASSTRGGGYEQYF
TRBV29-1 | CSGNRGYEQFF
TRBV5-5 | CASSPTGVRNEQYF
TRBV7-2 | CASTLALGTYNEQFF
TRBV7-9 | CASSPPDTPVDYNGQFF